The clone carrying this T cell receptor (beta chain) was counted ten times or more. The antigen is unknown. This sample is part of a study of response to subunit inactivated influenza vaccine. General study results and limits: Authors suggested each seasonal flu vaccination may recruit only limited numbers of new T cells.

The CDR3 covers 14 residues. Germline CDR1 and CDR2: LGHDT and YNNKEL (reference sequence). The germline V and J ends were trimmed by 1 base and 5 bases, with 12 bases remaining between them. TCRdb recomputed calls from the RT-PCR reads with MiXCR, one row per CDR3 protein. The sample records some 600,000 distinct CDR3 sequences, less than 15% being singletons. The sequencing used PBMCs from blood, collected less than 15 days before vaccination. The sequence was collected from a man aged 50 to 60 who received an inactivated influenza vaccine. The genes are TRBV3-1 and TRBJ2-7, with D hard to call. CDR3 sequence reads: CASSQGQSPHEQYF. The CDR3 coding sequence is TGTGCCAGCAGCCAAGGGCAAAGTCCCCACGAGCAGTACTTC.